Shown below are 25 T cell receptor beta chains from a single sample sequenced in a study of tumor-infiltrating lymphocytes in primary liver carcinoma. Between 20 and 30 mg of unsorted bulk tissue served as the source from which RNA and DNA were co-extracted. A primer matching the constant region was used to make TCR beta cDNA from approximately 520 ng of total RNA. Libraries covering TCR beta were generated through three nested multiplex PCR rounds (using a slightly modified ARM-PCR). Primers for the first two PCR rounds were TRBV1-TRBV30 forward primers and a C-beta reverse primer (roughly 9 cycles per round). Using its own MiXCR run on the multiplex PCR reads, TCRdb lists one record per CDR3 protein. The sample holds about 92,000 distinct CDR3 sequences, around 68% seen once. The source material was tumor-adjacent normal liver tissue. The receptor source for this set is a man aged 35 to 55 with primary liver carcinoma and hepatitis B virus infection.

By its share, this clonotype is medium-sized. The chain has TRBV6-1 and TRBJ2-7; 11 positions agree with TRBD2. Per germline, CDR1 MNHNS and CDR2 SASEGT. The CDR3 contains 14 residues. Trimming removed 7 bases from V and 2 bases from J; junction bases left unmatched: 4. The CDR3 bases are TGTGCCAGCAACTTAGCGGGAGGGCCCTACGAGCAGTACTTC. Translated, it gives CASNLAGGPYEQYF.

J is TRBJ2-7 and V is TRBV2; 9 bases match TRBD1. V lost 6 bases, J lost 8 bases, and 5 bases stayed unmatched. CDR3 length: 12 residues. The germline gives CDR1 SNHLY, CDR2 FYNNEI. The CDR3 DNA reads TGTGCCAGCAGGGACAGGGGAGGTAAGCAGTACTTC. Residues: CASRDRGGKQYF.

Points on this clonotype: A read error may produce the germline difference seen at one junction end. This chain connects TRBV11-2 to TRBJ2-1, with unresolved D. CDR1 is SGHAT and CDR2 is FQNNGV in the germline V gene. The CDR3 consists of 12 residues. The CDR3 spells CTTSPIGNERFF. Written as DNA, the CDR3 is TGTACCACATCACCGATAGGGAATGAGCGGTTCTTC.

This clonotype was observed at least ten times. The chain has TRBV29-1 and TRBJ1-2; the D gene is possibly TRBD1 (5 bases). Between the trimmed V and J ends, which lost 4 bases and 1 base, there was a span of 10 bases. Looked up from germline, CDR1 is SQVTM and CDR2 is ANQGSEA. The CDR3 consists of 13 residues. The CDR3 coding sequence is TGCAGCGTTGGGACACTTCATAACTATGGCTACACCTTC. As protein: CSVGTLHNYGYTF.

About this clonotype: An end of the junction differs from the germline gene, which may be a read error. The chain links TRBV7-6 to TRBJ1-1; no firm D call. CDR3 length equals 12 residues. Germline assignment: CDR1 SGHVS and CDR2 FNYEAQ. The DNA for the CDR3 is TGTGCCAGGAGCTGTGAGAACACTGAAGCTTTCTTT. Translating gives CARSCENTEAFF. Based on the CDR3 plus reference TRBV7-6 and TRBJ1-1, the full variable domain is GAGVSQSPRYKVTKRGQDVALRCDPISGHVSLYWYRQALGQGPEFLTYFNYEAQQDKSGLPNDRFSAERPEGSISTLTIQRTEQRDSAMYRCARSCENTEAFFGQGTRLTVV.

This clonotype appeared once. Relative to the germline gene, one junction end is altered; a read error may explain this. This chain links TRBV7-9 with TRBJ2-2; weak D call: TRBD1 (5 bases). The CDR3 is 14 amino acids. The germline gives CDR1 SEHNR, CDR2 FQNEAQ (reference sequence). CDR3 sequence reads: CASSLDSLTGELFF. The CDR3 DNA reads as TGTGCAAGCAGCTTAGACAGTTTGACCGGGGAGCTGTTTTTT.

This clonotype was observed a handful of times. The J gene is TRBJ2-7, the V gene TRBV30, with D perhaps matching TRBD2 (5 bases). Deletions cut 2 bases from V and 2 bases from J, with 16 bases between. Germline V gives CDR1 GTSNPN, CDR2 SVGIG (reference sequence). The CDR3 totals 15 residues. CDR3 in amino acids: CAWSRRGAPPYEQYF. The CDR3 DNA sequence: TGTGCCTGGAGTCGCCGGGGAGCGCCTCCCTACGAGCAGTACTTC. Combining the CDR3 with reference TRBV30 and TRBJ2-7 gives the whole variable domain SQTIHQWPATLVQPVGSPLSLECTVEGTSNPNLYWYRQAAGRGLQLLFYSVGIGQISSEVPQNLSASRPQDRQFILSSKKLLLSDSGFYLCAWSRRGAPPYEQYFGPGTRLTVT.

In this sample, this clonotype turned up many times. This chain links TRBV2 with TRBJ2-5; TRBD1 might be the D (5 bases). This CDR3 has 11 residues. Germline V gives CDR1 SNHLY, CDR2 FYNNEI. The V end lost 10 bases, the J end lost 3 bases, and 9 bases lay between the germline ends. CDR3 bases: TGTGCCACATTGACAGAAGAGACCCAGTACTTC. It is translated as CATLTEETQYF.

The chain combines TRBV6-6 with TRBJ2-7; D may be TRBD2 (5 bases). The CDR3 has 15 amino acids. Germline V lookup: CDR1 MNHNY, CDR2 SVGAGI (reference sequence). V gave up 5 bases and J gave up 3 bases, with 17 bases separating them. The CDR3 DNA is TGTGCCAGCAGTCACGACACCTACGGGAACTACGAGCAGTACTTC. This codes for CASSHDTYGNYEQYF.

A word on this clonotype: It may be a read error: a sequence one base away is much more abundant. The CDR3 sequence: CASSSRGLPGGPVTGELFF. The CDR3 bases are TGTGCCAGCAGCTCACGGGGACTACCGGGAGGGCCTGTAACCGGGGAGCTGTTTTTT. The V and J genes are TRBV5-4 and TRBJ2-2, with 8 bases matching TRBD2. The CDR3 is 19 amino acids. Unmatched junction bases numbered 18, after V lost 3 bases and J lost 5 bases. Germline loops: CDR1 SGHNT, CDR2 YYREEE (reference sequence).

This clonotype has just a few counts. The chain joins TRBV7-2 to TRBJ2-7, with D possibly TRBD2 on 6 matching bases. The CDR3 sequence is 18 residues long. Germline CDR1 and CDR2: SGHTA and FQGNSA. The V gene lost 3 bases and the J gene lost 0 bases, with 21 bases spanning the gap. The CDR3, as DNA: TGTGCCAGCAGCTTTGCATCTATCCGGACTACTAGCTCCTACGAGCAGTACTTC. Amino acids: CASSFASIRTTSSYEQYF.

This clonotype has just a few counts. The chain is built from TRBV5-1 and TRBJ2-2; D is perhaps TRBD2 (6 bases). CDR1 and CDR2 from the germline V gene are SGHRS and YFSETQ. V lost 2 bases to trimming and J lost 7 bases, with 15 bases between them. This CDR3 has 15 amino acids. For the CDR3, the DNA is TGCGCCAGCAGCTTTGAGAGGGAGGTTGTCGGGGAGCTGTTTTTT. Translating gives CASSFEREVVGELFF.

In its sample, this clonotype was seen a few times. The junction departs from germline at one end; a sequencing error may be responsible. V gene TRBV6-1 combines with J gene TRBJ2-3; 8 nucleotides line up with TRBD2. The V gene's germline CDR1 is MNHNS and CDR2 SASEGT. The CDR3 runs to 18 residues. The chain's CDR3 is CASSAPASGPYSTDTQYF. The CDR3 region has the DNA TGTGCCAGTAGTGCACCTGCTAGCGGGCCGTATAGCACAGATACGCAGTATTTT.

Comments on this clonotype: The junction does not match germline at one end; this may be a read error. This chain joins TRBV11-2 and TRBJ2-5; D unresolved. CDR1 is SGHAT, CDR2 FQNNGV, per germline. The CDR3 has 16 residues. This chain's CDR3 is CASSLASTQLGNGQYF. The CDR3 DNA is TGTGCCAGCAGTTTAGCATCAACGCAATTGGGTAATGGGCAGTACTTC.

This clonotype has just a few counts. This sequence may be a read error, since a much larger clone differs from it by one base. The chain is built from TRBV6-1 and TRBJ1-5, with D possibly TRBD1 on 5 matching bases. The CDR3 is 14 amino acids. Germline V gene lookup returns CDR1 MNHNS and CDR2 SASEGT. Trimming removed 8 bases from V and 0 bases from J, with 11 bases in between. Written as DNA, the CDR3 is TGTGCCAGCGCTGAGGGGACTAGCAATCAGCCCCAGCATTTT. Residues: CASAEGTSNQPQHF.

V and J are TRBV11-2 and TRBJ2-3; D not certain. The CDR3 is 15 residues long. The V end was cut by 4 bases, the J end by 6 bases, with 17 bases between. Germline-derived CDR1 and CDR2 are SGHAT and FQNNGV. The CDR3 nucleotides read TGTGCCAGCAGCTCAAGTGGTAGAACCACGGATACGCAGTATTTT. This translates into CASSSSGRTTDTQYF.

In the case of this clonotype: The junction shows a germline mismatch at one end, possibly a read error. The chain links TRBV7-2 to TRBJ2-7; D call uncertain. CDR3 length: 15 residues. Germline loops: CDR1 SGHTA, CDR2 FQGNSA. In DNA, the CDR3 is TGTGCCAACAGCTTAGTTGAGAATTCTCTCTACGAGCAGTATTTC. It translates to CANSLVENSLYEQYF.

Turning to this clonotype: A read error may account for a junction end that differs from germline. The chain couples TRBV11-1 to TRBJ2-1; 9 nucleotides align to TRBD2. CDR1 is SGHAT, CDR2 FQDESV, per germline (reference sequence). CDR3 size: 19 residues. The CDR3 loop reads CASSFDQREAFCSYSEQFF. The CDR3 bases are TGTGCCAGCAGCTTTGATCAGCGGGAGGCGTTCTGCTCCTACAGTGAGCAGTTCTTC.

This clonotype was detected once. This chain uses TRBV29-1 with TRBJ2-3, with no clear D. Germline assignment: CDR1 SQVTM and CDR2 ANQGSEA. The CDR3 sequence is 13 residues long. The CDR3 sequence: CGINAVGTDTQYF. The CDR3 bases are TGCGGCATCAACGCGGTAGGCACAGATACGCAGTATTTT.

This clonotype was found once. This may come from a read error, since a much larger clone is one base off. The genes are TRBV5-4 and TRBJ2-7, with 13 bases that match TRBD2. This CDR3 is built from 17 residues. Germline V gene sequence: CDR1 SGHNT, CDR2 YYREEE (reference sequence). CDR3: CASSLDGLAGVGGEQHF. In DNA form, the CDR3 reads TGTGCCAGCAGCCTGGATGGACTAGCGGGAGTTGGGGGCGAGCAGCACTTC.

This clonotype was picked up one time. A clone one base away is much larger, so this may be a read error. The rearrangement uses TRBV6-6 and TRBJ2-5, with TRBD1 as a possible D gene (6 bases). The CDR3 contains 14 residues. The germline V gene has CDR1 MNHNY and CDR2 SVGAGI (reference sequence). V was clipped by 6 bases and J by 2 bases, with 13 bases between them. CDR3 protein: CASSIPGQQETQYF. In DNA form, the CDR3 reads TGTGCCAGCAGCATCCCCGGACAGCAAGAGACCCAGTACTTC.

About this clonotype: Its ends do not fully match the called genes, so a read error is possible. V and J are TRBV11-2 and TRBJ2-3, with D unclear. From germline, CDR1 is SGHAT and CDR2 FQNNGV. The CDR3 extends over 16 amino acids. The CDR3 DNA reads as TGTGTCAGCCGCCCCCCGACTTGCGGCAGCACAGATACGCAGTATTTT. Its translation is CVSRPPTCGSTDTQYF.

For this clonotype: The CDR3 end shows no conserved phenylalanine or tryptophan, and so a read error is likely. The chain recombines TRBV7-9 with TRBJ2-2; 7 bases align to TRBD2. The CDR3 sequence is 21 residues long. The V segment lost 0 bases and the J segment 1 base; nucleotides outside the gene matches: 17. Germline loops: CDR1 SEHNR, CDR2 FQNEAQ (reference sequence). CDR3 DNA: TGTGCCAGCAGCTTAGCGCTCGTAGGACTAGTTTCCGAGGGGAACACCGGGGAGCTGTTTTAT. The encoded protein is CASSLALVGLVSEGNTGELFY.

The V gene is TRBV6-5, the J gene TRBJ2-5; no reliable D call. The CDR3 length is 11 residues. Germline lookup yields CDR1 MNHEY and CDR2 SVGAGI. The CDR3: CTNSLGETQYF. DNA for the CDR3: TGTACCAACAGTTTAGGAGAGACCCAGTACTTC.

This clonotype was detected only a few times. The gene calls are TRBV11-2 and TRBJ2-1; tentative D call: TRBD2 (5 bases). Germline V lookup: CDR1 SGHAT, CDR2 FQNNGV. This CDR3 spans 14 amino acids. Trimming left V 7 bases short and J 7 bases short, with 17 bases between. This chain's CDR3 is CASKTNPLRNEQFF. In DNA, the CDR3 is TGTGCCAGCAAGACTAATCCACTACGAAATGAGCAGTTCTTC.